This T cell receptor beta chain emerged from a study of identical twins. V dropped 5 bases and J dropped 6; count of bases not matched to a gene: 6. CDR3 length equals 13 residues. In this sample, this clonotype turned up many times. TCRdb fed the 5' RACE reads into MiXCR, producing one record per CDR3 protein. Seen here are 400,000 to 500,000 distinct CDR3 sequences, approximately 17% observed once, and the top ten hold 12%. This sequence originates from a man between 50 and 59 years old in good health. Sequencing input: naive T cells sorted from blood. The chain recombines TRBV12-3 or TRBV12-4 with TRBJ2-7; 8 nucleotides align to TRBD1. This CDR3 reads CASSTGQVSEQYF. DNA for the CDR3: TGTGCCAGCAGTACGGGACAGGTTAGCGAGCAGTACTTC.